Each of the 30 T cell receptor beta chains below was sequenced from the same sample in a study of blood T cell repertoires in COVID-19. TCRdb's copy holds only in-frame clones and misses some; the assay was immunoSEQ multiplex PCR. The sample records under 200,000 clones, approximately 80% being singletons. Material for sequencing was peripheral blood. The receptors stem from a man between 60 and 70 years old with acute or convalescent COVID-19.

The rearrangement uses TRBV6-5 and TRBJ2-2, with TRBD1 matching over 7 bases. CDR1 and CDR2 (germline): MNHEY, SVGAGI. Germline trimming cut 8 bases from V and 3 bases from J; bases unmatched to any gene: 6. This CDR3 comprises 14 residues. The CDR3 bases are TGTGCCAGCCAATGGGACAGAGACACCGGGGAGCTGTTTTTT. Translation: CASQWDRDTGELFF.

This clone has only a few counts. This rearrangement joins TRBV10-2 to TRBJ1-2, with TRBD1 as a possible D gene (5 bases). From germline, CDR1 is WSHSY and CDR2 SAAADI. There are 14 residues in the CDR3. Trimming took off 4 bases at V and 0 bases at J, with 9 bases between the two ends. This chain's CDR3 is CASSVEQANYGYTF. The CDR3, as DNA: TGCGCCAGCAGTGTAGAACAGGCTAACTATGGCTACACCTTC.

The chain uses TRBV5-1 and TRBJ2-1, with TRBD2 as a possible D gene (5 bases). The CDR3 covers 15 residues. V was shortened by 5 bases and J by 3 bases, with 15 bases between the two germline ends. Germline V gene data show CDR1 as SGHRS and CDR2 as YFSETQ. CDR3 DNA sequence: TGCGCCAGCAGGAACGAACCGGGAAACTACAATGAGCAGTTCTTC. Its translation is CASRNEPGNYNEQFF.

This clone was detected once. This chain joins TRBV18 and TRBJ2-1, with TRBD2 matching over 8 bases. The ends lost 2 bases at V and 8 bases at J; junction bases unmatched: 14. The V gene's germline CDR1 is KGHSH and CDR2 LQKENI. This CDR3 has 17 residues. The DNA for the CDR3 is TGTGCCAGCTCACCAGGGCCCACCGGGACTAGACTATATGAGCAGTTCTTC. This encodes CASSPGPTGTRLYEQFF.

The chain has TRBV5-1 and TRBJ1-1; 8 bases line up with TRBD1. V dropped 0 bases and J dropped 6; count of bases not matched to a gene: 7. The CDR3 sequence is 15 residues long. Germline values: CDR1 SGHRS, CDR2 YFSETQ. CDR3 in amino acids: CASSLDQGAGAEAFF. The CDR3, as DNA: TGCGCCAGCAGCTTGGACCAGGGGGCCGGCGCTGAAGCTTTCTTT.

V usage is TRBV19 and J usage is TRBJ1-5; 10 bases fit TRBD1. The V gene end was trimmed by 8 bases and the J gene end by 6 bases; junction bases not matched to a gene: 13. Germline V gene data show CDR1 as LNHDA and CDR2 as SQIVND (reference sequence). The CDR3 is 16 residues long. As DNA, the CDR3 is TGTGCCAGTGGGAAAGACCGGGACAGGGGTGGTCAGCCCCAGCATTTT. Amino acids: CASGKDRDRGGQPQHF.

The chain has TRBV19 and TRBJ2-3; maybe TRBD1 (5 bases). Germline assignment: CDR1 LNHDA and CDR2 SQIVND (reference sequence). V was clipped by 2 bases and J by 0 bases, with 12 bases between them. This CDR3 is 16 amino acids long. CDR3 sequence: CASSIKGVPSTDTQYF. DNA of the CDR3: TGTGCCAGTAGTATAAAAGGGGTCCCCAGCACAGATACGCAGTATTTT.

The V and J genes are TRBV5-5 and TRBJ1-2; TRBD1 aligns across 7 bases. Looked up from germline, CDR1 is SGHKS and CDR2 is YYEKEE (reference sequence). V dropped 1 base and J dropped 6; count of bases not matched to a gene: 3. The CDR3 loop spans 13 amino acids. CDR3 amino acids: CASSLTGVDGYTF. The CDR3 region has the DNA TGTGCCAGCAGCTTGACAGGGGTGGATGGCTACACCTTC.

CDR3 nucleotides: TGTGCCAGTAGTCCCGTTGACAGGGACTCACCCCTCCACTTT. Translation: CASSPVDRDSPLHF. The chain employs TRBV19 and TRBJ1-6; 7 nucleotides agree with TRBD1. CDR3 length: 14 amino acids. Germline V gives CDR1 LNHDA, CDR2 SQIVND (reference sequence). The V gene end was trimmed by 5 bases and the J gene end by 10 bases; junction bases not matched to a gene: 8.

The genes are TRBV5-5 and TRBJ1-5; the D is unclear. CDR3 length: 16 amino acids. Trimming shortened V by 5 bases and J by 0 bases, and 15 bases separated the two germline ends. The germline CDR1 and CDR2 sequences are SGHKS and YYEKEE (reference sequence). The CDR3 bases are TGTGCCAGCAGACTGATCCCCTCCGATAGCAATCAGCCCCAGCATTTT. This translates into CASRLIPSDSNQPQHF.

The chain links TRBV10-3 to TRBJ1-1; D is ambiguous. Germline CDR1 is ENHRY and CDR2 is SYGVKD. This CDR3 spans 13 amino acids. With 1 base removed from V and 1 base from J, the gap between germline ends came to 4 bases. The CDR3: CAISELRNTEAFF. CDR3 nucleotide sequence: TGTGCCATCAGTGAGTTGAGGAACACTGAAGCTTTCTTT.

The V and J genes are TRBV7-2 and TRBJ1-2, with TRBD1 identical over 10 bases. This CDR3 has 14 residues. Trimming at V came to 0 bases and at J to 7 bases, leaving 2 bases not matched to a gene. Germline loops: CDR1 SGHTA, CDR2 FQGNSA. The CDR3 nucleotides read TGTGCCAGCAGCTTAGCGCGGGACAGGGGTGGCTACACCTTC. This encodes CASSLARDRGGYTF.

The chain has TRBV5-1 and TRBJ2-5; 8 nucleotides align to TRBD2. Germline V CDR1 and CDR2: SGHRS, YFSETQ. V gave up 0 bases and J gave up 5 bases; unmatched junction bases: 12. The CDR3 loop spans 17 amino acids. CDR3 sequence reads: CASSLDENGGAWETQYF. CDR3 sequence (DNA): TGCGCCAGCAGCTTGGATGAAAACGGGGGGGCCTGGGAGACCCAGTACTTC.

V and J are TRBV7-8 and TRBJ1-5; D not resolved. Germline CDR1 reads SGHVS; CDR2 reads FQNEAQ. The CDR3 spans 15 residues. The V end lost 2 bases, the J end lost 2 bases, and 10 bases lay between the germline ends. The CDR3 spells CASSLNKQGNQPQHF. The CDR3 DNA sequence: TGTGCCAGCAGCTTAAACAAGCAGGGCAATCAGCCCCAGCATTTT.

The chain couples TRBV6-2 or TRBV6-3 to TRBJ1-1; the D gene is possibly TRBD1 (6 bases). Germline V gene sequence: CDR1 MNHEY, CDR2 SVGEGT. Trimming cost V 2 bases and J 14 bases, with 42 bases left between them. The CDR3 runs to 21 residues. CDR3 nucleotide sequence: TGTGCCAGCAGTTACGATCAGAATCCCGGGACAACCGTTACCGAGGGATATAAGTTGTTCTTT. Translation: CASSYDQNPGTTVTEGYKLFF.

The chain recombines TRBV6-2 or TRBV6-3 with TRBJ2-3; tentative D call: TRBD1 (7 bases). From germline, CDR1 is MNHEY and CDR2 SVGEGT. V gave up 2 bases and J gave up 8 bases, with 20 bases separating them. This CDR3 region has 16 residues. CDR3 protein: CASSYLAGGFRATQYF. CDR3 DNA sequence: TGTGCCAGCAGTTACCTGGCAGGGGGGTTTCGTGCTACGCAGTATTTT.

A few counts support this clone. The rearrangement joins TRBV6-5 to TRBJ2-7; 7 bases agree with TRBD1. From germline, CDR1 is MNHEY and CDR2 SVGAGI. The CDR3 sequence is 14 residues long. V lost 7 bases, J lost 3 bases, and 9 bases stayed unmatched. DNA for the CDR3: TGTGCCAGCAACCCCCGGGACAGAAGCTACGAGCAGTACTTC. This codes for CASNPRDRSYEQYF.

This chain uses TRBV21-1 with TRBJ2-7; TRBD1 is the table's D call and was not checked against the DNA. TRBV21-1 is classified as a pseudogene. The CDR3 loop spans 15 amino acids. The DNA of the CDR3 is TGTGCCAGCAGCAAGCGCCTCGGACAGGGCTACGAGCAGTACTTC. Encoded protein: CASSKRLGQGYEQYF.

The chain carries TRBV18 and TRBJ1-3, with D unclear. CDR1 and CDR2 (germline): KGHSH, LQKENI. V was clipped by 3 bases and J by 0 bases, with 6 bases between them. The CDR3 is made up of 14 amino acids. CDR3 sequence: CASSPVNSGNTIYF. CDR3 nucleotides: TGTGCCAGCTCACCTGTTAACTCTGGAAACACCATATATTTT. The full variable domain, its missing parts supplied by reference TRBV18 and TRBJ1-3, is NAGVMQNPRHLVRRRGQEARLRCSPMKGHSHVYWYRQLPEEGLKFMVYLQKENIIDESGMPKERFSAEFPKEGPSILRIQQVVRGDSAAYFCASSPVNSGNTIYFGEGSWLTVV.

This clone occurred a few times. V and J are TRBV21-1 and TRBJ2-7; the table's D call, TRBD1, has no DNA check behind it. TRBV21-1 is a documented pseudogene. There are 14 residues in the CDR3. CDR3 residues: CASSKEARSYEQYF. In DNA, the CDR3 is TGTGCCAGCAGCAAAGAGGCCAGGTCCTACGAGCAGTACTTC.

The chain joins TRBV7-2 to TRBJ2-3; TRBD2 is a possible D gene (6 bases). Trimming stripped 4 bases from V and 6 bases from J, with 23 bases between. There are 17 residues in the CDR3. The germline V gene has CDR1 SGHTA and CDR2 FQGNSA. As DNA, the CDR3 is TGTGCCAGCAGCTCGGGGGTAATAGCAACGGGTGCCGATACGCAGTATTTT. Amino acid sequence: CASSSGVIATGADTQYF.

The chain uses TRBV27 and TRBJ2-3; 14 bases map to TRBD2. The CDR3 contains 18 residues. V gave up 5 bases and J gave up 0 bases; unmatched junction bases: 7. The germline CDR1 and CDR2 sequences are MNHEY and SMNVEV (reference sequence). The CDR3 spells CASSQTGTSGGSTDTQYF. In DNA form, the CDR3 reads TGTGCCAGCAGTCAAACAGGGACTAGCGGGGGAAGCACAGATACGCAGTATTTT.

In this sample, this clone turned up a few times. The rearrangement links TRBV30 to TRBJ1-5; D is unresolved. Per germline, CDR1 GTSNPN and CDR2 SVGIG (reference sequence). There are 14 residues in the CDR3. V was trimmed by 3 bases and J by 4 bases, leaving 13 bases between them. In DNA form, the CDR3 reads TGTGCCTGGAGGTTTCCGGGTCCTAATCAGCCCCAGCATTTT. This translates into CAWRFPGPNQPQHF.

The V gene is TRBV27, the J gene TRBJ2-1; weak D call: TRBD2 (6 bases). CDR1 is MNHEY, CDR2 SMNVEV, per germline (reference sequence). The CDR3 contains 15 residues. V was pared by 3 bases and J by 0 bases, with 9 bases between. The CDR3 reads CASSLGRSSYNEQFF. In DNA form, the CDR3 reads TGTGCCAGCAGTTTGGGGAGGAGCTCCTACAATGAGCAGTTCTTC.

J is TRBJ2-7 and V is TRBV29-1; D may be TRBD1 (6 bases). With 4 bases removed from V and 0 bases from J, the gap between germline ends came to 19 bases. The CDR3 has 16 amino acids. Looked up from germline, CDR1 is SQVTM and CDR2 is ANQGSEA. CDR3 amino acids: CSVVDWGPRSSYEQYF. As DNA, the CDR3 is TGCAGCGTTGTGGATTGGGGGCCTAGGAGCTCCTACGAGCAGTACTTC.

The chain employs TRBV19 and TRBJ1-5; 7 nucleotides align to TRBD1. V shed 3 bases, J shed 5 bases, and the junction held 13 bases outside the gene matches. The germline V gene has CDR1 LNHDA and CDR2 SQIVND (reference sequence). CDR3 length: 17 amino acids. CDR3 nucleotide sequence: TGTGCCAGTAGTATCACTTCAAGCCGGACAGGTGATCAGCCCCAGCATTTT. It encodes CASSITSSRTGDQPQHF.

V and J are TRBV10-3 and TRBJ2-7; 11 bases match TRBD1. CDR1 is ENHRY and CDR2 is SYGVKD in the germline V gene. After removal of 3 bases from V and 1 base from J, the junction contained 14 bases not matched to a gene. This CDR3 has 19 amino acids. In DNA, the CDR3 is TGTGCCATCAGTGAATCCCCCGGGACAGGGGGAGGTGGGTCCTACGAGCAGTACTTC. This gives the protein CAISESPGTGGGGSYEQYF.

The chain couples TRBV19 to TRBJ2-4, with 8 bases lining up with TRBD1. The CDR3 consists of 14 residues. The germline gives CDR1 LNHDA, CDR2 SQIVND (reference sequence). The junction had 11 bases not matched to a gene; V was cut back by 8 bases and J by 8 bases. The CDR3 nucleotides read TGTGCCAGTGGAACCGGGACAGGTTTTTACATTCAGTACTTC. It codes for CASGTGTGFYIQYF.

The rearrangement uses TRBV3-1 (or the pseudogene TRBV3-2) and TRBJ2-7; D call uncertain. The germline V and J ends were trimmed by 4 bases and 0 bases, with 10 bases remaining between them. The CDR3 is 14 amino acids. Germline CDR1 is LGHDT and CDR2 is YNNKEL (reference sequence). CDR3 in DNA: TGTGCCAGCAGCCCGGTCTATAGCTCCTACGAGCAGTACTTC. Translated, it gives CASSPVYSSYEQYF.

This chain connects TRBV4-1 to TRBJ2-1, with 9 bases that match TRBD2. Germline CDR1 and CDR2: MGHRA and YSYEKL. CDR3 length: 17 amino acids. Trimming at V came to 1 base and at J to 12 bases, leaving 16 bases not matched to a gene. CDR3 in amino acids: CASSQVFAQRGVPGQFF. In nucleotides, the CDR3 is TGCGCCAGCAGCCAAGTTTTCGCTCAGCGGGGGGTCCCGGGGCAGTTCTTC.